This TCR beta chain was sequenced during a study of PD-1 blockade in classical Hodgkin lymphoma (TCRdb year 2020). In terms of the full investigation: Nivolumab dosing was 3 mg/kg intravenously every 2 weeks, continuing until either disease progression or unacceptable toxicity. To define a peripheral blood immune signature of response to PD-1 blockade in classical Hodgkin lymphoma, the study combined TCR beta sequencing with CyTOF.

The time point label of this sample denotes: cycle 1 day 1 (C1D1), immediately before nivolumab initiation. Relapse after autologous stem cell transplantation had occurred in all trial patients, and cohorts A, B and C were distinguished by prior brentuximab vedotin exposure. The trial cohort included fewer than 60 patients with relapsed/refractory classical Hodgkin lymphoma, and each patient had a best overall response of complete response, partial response or progressive disease. In the multi-cohort phase II CheckMate 205 trial, trial patients received single-agent nivolumab. Best overall response was determined by an independent review committee according to the 2007 International Working Group response criteria. Trial PBMCs were collected just before the start of nivolumab (C1D1) and during therapy at cycle 2 day 1 and cycle 4 day 1. Peripheral blood was collected in 8 mL Vacutainer Cell Preparation Tubes, from which PBMCs were isolated by centrifugation and then cryopreserved.

On this clone itself: What this receptor recognizes is not known. No qualities accompany the bases; no much larger clone lies one base away.

The Qiagen DNeasy kit was used to extract genomic DNA from unsorted PBMCs and from the negatively selected CD4+ and CD8+ fractions. TCR beta CDR3 regions were subjected to amplification by immunoSEQ multiplex PCR with primers that anneal to V and J segments. A synthetic immune receptor repertoire was used to minimize amplification bias, and any remaining bias was removed computationally after sequencing. The study's processing was this. Custom Python scripts were used to quantify repertoire diversity as the Shannon entropy index. The unsorted, CD4+ and CD8+ repertoires were each analyzed separately, with the exception of combined analyses, where CD4+ and CD8+ sequences were merged in silico. A clone counted as expanded when the clone's frequency after treatment rose at least 2-fold relative to C1D1, and clones undetected at baseline were given a pseudocount of 0.5. Clones with 0 or 1 copy at C1D1 were defined as singleton clones, while clones with 2 or more copies were defined as non-singleton clones. Clones expanded in unsorted samples were assigned a CD4+, CD8+ or unknown annotation through matching of protein sequences in sorted samples from the same patient. Wilcoxon tests on paired samples were used to test diversity changes from C1D1 to C4D1. Not all clones reach the TCRdb copy of this immuneACCESS table, which keeps in-frame sequences only. Checked studies attribute under half of the gap to unresolved V genes and leave the rest unexplained. V, J and clone size derive from that table, while D and trimming were established from the DNA sequence. The sample contains tens of thousands of clones, around four fifths of them found a single time. Clones ranked in the top ten supply about an eighth of the sample.

Points the paper makes about the study in general: Baseline TCR diversity was reported as lower in newly diagnosed patients than in healthy donors, and lower still in relapsed/refractory patients. Trial patients achieving complete response had baseline diversity similar to newly diagnosed patients, whereas partial responders and progressors had significantly lower diversity. The study covered only a single clinical trial cohort, and the causes of the repertoire differences, possibly disease activity or prior therapy, were still not defined. CD4+ but not CD8+ TCR diversity rose significantly by C4D1 (p=0.0027 vs p=0.16), most apparent in complete responders (p=0.02). Patients starting nivolumab less than 1 year after ASCT had lower diversity and were excluded from later analyses to avoid confounding by immune reconstitution.

The germline V gene yields MGHRA for CDR1 and YSYEKL for CDR2. The CDR3 runs 14 amino acids, cysteine and phenylalanine included. The read is trimmed to its CDR3 DNA, 42 bases read in frame from base 1. Trimming at the junction amounts to 0 bases on V and 2 bases on J, and the germline ends lie 6 bases apart. In this chain, TRBV4-1 is recombined with TRBJ2-3; no D gene is confidently identified. This receptor was identified in a human donor with classical Hodgkin lymphoma. The sequencing used peripheral blood mononuclear cells (PBMCs), collected at baseline. The CDR3 has the sequence CASSQDVITDTQYF. The DNA sequence is as follows: TGCGCCAGCAGCCAAGATGTCATCACAGATACGCAGTATTTT.